Shown below are 29 T cell receptor beta chains from a single sample sequenced in a study of shared clonotypes between healthy human individuals. The table came from immunoSEQ multiplex PCR; TCRdb's copy has only in-frame clones and leaves some out. Among over a million clones listed, 96% were seen once. Sequences were obtained from naive CD4+ T cells sorted from blood. Subset specified: CD45RA+ positively selected. The source is a young man in good health.

The table lists this clone with a few counts. Other DNA sequences of this sample code for an identical CDR3. This rearrangement joins TRBV10-1 to TRBJ2-7, with 9 bases that match TRBD1. This CDR3 comprises 13 residues. In germline, CDR1 is WNHNN, CDR2 SYGVQD (reference sequence). V shed 6 bases and J 4 bases; nucleotides not matched to a gene: 4. CDR3 in amino acids: CASSAGQGYEQYF. CDR3 DNA sequence: TGCGCCAGCAGCGCGGGACAGGGTTACGAGCAGTACTTC.

The chain has TRBV7-2 and TRBJ2-7; 9 nucleotides align to TRBD1. The CDR3 is 14 amino acids. V lost 4 bases to trimming and J lost 2 bases; unmatched junction nucleotides: 3. Germline loops: CDR1 SGHTA, CDR2 FQGNSA. The CDR3 DNA follows: TGTGCCAGCAGCTACCGACAGGGGGCCTACGAGCAGTACTTC. Translating it yields CASSYRQGAYEQYF.

This chain uses TRBV29-1 with TRBJ2-7; 9 bases match TRBD2. V trimming: 4 bases; J trimming: 2 bases; junction bases outside the gene matches: 12. In germline, CDR1 is SQVTM, CDR2 ANQGSEA. The length of the CDR3 is 16 residues. CDR3 coding DNA: TGCAGCGTTGTTCTTCGGCTAGCGGGGCCACCCTACGAGCAGTACTTC. As protein: CSVVLRLAGPPYEQYF.

The chain carries TRBV11-2 and TRBJ2-5; tentatively, D is TRBD1 (5 bases). This CDR3 region has 14 residues. The germline gives CDR1 SGHAT, CDR2 FQNNGV. V was pared by 4 bases and J by 2 bases, with 11 bases between. The CDR3 DNA follows: TGTGCCAGCAGCTCCCGACAGCTTCAAGAGACCCAGTACTTC. This codes for CASSSRQLQETQYF. Complete variable domain (other parts from reference TRBV11-2 and TRBJ2-5): EAGVAQSPRYKIIEKRQSVAFWCNPISGHATLYWYQQILGQGPKLLIQFQNNGVVDDSQLPKDRFSAERLKGVDSTLKIQPAKLEDSAVYLCASSSRQLQETQYFGPGTRLLVL.

As to this clone: This same CDR3 is encoded by further DNA sequences in the sample. The chain links TRBV7-2 to TRBJ1-1; perhaps TRBD1 as D (6 bases). CDR1 and CDR2 (germline): SGHTA, FQGNSA. CDR3 length equals 14 residues. V gave up 2 bases and J gave up 2 bases, with 9 bases separating them. The chain's CDR3 is CASSLSQGNTEAFF. The CDR3 DNA sequence: TGTGCCAGCAGCTTATCACAGGGCAACACTGAAGCTTTCTTT.

J is TRBJ1-1 and V is TRBV15, with D unclear. Germline CDR1 and CDR2: LNHNV and YYDKDF (reference sequence). Trimming removed 0 bases from V and 5 bases from J, with 10 bases in between. This CDR3 spans 14 amino acids. CDR3 nucleotides: TGTGCCACCAGCAGAGATCTGGTGGGGACTGAAGCTTTCTTT. Amino acid sequence: CATSRDLVGTEAFF.

This clone is a singleton in its sample. The chain has TRBV7-9 and TRBJ2-5; D not certain. The CDR3 spans 17 residues. Deletions cut 0 bases from V and 5 bases from J, with 19 bases between. CDR1 SEHNR and CDR2 FQNEAQ come from the germline V gene (reference sequence). CDR3 loop: CASSLAVSTGPAETQYF. CDR3 DNA sequence: TGTGCCAGCAGCTTAGCCGTCTCTACGGGTCCGGCGGAGACCCAGTACTTC.

This chain uses TRBV6-5 with TRBJ2-5; D not resolved. Germline CDR1 MNHEY, CDR2 SVGAGI. Trimming shortened V by 5 bases and J by 5 bases, and 15 bases separated the two germline ends. This CDR3 comprises 14 residues. The CDR3 coding sequence is TGTGCCAGCAGTAGGGTTCAAGACCGGGAGACCCAGTACTTC. The encoded protein is CASSRVQDRETQYF.

This sequence joins TRBV7-2 and TRBJ2-2; 14 bases line up with TRBD2. Germline V gene data show CDR1 as SGHTA and CDR2 as FQGNSA. V was pared by 5 bases and J by 6 bases, with 2 bases of the junction left unmatched. The CDR3 has 15 residues. The CDR3 sequence is CASSPGLAGAGELFF. As DNA, the CDR3 is TGTGCCAGCAGCCCGGGACTAGCGGGAGCCGGGGAGCTGTTTTTT.

The chain uses TRBV14 and TRBJ2-3; D uncertain. Trimming removed 0 bases from V and 0 bases from J, with 10 bases in between. CDR1 is SGHDN, CDR2 FVKESK, per germline. The CDR3 covers 16 residues. The DNA of the CDR3 is TGTGCCAGCAGCCAAGATTTCCATCCCAGCACAGATACGCAGTATTTT. It translates to CASSQDFHPSTDTQYF.

The rearrangement links TRBV28 to TRBJ2-1; 10 bases are shared with TRBD1. The CDR3 is 17 amino acids. Germline-derived CDR1 and CDR2 are MDHEN and SYDVKM. V trimming: 2 bases; J trimming: 7 bases; junction bases outside the gene matches: 11. CDR3 coding DNA: TGTGCCAGCAGTTTACGGACAGGGGGAGGAAAGAATAATGAGCAGTTCTTC. It encodes CASSLRTGGGKNNEQFF.

The chain recombines TRBV6-1 with TRBJ1-2, with 8 bases fitting TRBD1. The germline gives CDR1 MNHNS, CDR2 SASEGT. The trim removed 4 bases at V and 8 bases at J, leaving 6 bases unmatched. This CDR3 comprises 13 residues. The CDR3 spells CASSGQGAGGYTF. CDR3 DNA sequence: TGTGCCAGCAGTGGTCAGGGGGCGGGAGGCTACACCTTC.

The chain couples TRBV28 to TRBJ2-1, with a possible D match to TRBD1 (6 bases). Germline V gene data show CDR1 as MDHEN and CDR2 as SYDVKM. The CDR3 length is 11 residues. The ends were cut back, 4 bases at V and 14 bases at J, with 12 bases in the middle. CDR3: CASSSGRDKFF. CDR3 sequence (DNA): TGTGCCAGCAGTTCGGGTAGGGACAAGTTCTTC. The whole variable domain, remainder taken from reference TRBV28 and TRBJ2-1, is DVKVTQSSRYLVKRTGEKVFLECVQDMDHENMFWYRQDPGLGLRLIYFSYDVKMKEKGDIPEGYSVSREKKERFSLILESASTNQTSMYLCASSSGRDKFFGPGTRLTVL.

This sequence joins TRBV4-1 and TRBJ2-2; TRBD2 matches at 8 bases. The CDR3 covers 16 residues. V trimming: 3 bases; J trimming: 0 bases; junction bases outside the gene matches: 3. Per germline, CDR1 MGHRA and CDR2 YSYEKL. The CDR3 reads CASSQALAANTGELFF. CDR3 DNA: TGCGCCAGCAGCCAGGCACTAGCGGCGAACACCGGGGAGCTGTTTTTT.

The chain has TRBV7-8 and TRBJ1-5; 9 bases fit TRBD1. The junction had 11 bases not matched to a gene; V was cut back by 1 base and J by 4 bases. This CDR3 comprises 18 residues. Germline assignment: CDR1 SGHVS and CDR2 FQNEAQ. The CDR3 here is CASSLGTTGTGWNQPQHF. The CDR3 DNA sequence: TGTGCCAGCAGCTTAGGTACGACGGGGACAGGGTGGAATCAGCCCCAGCATTTT.

The V call is TRBV7-2, the J call TRBJ2-2; 10 nucleotides match TRBD2. With V trimmed by 0 bases and J by 0 bases, 1 base remained unmatched. This CDR3 has 17 residues. CDR1 and CDR2 from the germline V gene are SGHTA and FQGNSA. CDR3 residues: CASSLASGRANTGELFF. The CDR3 nucleotides read TGTGCCAGCAGCTTAGCGAGCGGGAGGGCGAACACCGGGGAGCTGTTTTTT.

The J gene is TRBJ2-7, the V gene TRBV18; 8 bases map to TRBD2. After removal of 5 bases from V and 4 bases from J, the junction contained 13 bases not matched to a gene. Per germline, CDR1 KGHSH and CDR2 LQKENI. The CDR3 spans 16 residues. Written as DNA, the CDR3 is TGTGCCAGCTCATCCCCTCAAGCGGGAGCGACTTACGAGCAGTACTTC. It specifies CASSSPQAGATYEQYF.

The rearrangement links TRBV4-2 to TRBJ2-2; TRBD1 aligns across 7 bases. CDR1 and CDR2 from the germline V gene are LGHNA and YNFKEQ. There are 18 residues in the CDR3. Germline trimming cut 5 bases from V and 5 bases from J; bases unmatched to any gene: 17. The DNA for the CDR3 is TGTGCCAGCAGCGAAGGATACTTCGGGACAGAGAGGACCGGGGAGCTGTTTTTT. This sequence encodes CASSEGYFGTERTGELFF.

The J gene is TRBJ1-2, the V gene TRBV19; D is undetermined. The V and J ends lost 8 bases and 3 bases respectively, with 16 bases between them. CDR1 is LNHDA and CDR2 is SQIVND in the germline V gene (reference sequence). The CDR3 covers 14 residues. The CDR3 DNA follows: TGTGCCAGTTTGTTTCCTGTGCCCGACTATGGCTACACCTTC. This sequence encodes CASLFPVPDYGYTF.

V is TRBV10-3 and J is TRBJ2-7; D is possibly TRBD2 (5 bases). The CDR3 contains 14 residues. Between the trimmed V and J ends, which lost 0 bases and 8 bases, there was a span of 14 bases. Germline V gene lookup returns CDR1 ENHRY and CDR2 SYGVKD. The CDR3 region has the DNA TGTGCCATCAGTGAGTCGTCCTTACGGGGAAAGCAGTACTTC. Residues: CAISESSLRGKQYF.

With respect to this clone: Other nucleotide sequences in the sample specify the same CDR3. The rearrangement joins TRBV9 to TRBJ2-2; D ambiguous. CDR1 SGDLS and CDR2 YYNGEE come from the germline V gene. The CDR3 has 13 residues. Between the trimmed V and J ends, which lost 0 bases and 8 bases, there was a span of 8 bases. The CDR3 loop reads CASSVEPLGELFF. CDR3 DNA sequence: TGTGCCAGCAGCGTAGAGCCTCTAGGGGAGCTGTTTTTT. Complete variable domain (other parts from reference TRBV9 and TRBJ2-2): DSGVTQTPKHLITATGQRVTLRCSPRSGDLSVYWYQQSLDQGLQFLIQYYNGEERAKGNILERFSAQQFPDLHSELNLSSLELGDSALYFCASSVEPLGELFFGEGSRLTVL.

The rearrangement links TRBV9 to TRBJ2-2; TRBD1 is a possible D gene (6 bases). This CDR3 region has 16 residues. The germline V gene has CDR1 SGDLS and CDR2 YYNGEE. V was clipped by 0 bases and J by 1 base, with 10 bases between them. CDR3 sequence: CASSVAGQKNTGELFF. The DNA of the CDR3 is TGTGCCAGCAGCGTAGCTGGACAGAAGAACACCGGGGAGCTGTTTTTT.

The chain employs TRBV18 and TRBJ1-1; perhaps TRBD1 as D (5 bases). Germline V CDR1 and CDR2: KGHSH, LQKENI. This CDR3 contains 18 residues. V was trimmed by 2 bases and J by 0 bases, leaving 19 bases between them. As DNA, the CDR3 is TGTGCCAGCTCACCATGGCCAATACCCGGGGGAATGAACACTGAAGCTTTCTTT. This encodes CASSPWPIPGGMNTEAFF.

The J gene is TRBJ1-5, the V gene TRBV28; D gene unclear. This CDR3 comprises 13 residues. Trimming cost V 5 bases and J 1 base, with 6 bases left between them. CDR1 MDHEN and CDR2 SYDVKM come from the germline V gene. The CDR3 loop is CASSPRSNQPQHF. The CDR3 DNA is TGTGCCAGCAGTCCCCGGAGCAATCAGCCCCAGCATTTT.

The chain uses TRBV29-1 and TRBJ2-7; maybe TRBD2 (5 bases). Germline CDR1 reads SQVTM; CDR2 reads ANQGSEA. Trimming shortened V by 1 base and J by 6 bases, and 10 bases separated the two germline ends. This CDR3 contains 12 residues. DNA for the CDR3: TGCAGCGTTGAAGTTGCGGGCCCCGAGCAGTACTTC. As protein: CSVEVAGPEQYF.

The V call is TRBV25-1, the J call TRBJ1-3; D is unclear. This CDR3 is built from 13 residues. The V and J ends lost 2 bases and 6 bases respectively, with 8 bases between them. CDR1 is MGHDK and CDR2 is SYGVNS in the germline V gene. CDR3 nucleotide sequence: TGTGCCAGCAGTGAACAGCTACTAAACACCATATATTTT. This translates into CASSEQLLNTIYF.

CDR3 bases: TGTGCCAGCAGTTCCCCCCGCAGTAGTAGCGGGATCAATGAGCAGTTCTTC. Translating gives CASSSPRSSSGINEQFF. The chain has TRBV28 and TRBJ2-1; 8 bases fit TRBD2. This CDR3 spans 17 amino acids. Per germline, CDR1 MDHEN and CDR2 SYDVKM. J gave up 6 bases and V 4 bases, and 14 bases lay outside the gene matches.

This chain joins TRBV10-2 and TRBJ2-7; 9 nucleotides agree with TRBD2. Germline V gives CDR1 WSHSY, CDR2 SAAADI. V gave up 3 bases and J gave up 3 bases; unmatched junction bases: 6. The CDR3 runs 15 residues. CDR3 coding DNA: TGCGCCAGCAGTGACCTGGGGACTAGCCACTACGAGCAGTACTTC. Residues: CASSDLGTSHYEQYF.

The rearrangement joins TRBV14 to TRBJ2-7; 7 bases agree with TRBD2. Germline V gene sequence: CDR1 SGHDN, CDR2 FVKESK. Losses at the gene ends were 6 bases for V and 0 bases for J; bases not matched to a gene: 11. The CDR3 has 16 residues. DNA of the CDR3: TGTGCCAGCAGTCCAACCGGGAGGTTCTTCTCCTACGAGCAGTACTTC. As protein: CASSPTGRFFSYEQYF.